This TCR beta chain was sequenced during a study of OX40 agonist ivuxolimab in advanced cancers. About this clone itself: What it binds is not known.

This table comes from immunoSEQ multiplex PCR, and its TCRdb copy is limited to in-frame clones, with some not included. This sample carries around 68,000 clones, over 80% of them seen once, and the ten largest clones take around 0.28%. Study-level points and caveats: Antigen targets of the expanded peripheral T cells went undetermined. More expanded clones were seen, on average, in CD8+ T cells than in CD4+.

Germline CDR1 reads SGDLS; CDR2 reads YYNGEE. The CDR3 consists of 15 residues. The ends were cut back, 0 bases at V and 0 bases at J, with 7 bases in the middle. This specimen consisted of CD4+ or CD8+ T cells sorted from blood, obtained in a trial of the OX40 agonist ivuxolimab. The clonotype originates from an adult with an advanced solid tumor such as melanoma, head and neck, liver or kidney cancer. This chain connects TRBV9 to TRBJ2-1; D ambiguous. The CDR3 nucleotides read TGTGCCAGCAGCGTAGAAATGAGCTCCTACAATGAGCAGTTCTTC. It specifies CASSVEMSSYNEQFF.